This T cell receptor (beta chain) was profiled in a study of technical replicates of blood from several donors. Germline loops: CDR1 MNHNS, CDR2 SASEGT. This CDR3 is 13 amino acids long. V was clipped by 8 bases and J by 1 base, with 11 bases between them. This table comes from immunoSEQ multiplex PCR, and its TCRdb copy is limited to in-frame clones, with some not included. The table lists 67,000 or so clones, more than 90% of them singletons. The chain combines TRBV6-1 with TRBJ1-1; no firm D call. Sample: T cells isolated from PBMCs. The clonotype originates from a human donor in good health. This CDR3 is CASCATTNTEAFF. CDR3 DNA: TGTGCCAGCTGTGCGACAACGAACACTGAAGCTTTCTTT.